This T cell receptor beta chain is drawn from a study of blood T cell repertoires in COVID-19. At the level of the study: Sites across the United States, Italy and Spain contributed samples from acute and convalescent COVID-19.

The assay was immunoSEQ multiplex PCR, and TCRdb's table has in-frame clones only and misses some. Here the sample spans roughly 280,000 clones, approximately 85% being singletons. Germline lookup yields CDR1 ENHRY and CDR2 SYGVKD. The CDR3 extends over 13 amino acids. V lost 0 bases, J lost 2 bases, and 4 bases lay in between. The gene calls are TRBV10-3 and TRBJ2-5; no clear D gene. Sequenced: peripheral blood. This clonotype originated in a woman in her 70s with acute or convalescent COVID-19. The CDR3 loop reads CAISESEQETQYF. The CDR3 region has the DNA TGTGCCATCAGTGAGTCTGAGCAAGAGACCCAGTACTTC.